These 30 T cell receptor beta chains originate from one sample sequenced in a study of T-cell reconstitution after alpha-beta-depleted transplantation in children. Unique molecular identifiers tagged the TCRbeta library. TCRdb fed the PCR reads into MiXCR, producing one record per CDR3 protein. This sample has about 250,000 distinct CDR3 sequences; roughly a quarter occur once, and the top ten carry 4.8%. The sequencing used PBMCs, mostly from graft donor cells, collected 360 days after TCRalphabeta/CD19-depleted stem cell transplant. Every receptor here comes from a female patient aged 2-15 years who had a stem cell transplant for congenital amegakaryocytic thrombocytopenia, so the T cells may come from the graft donor.

This clonotype was counted only a few times. Here the CDR3 DNA reads TGTGCCAGCAGCCAAGATACGGGGGAAGCTTTCTTT. This sequence encodes CASSQDTGEAFF. The chain joins TRBV3-1 to TRBJ1-1, with unresolved D. The CDR3 loop spans 12 amino acids. Trimming removed 0 bases from V and 8 bases from J, with 7 bases in between. The germline V gene has CDR1 LGHDT and CDR2 YNNKEL (reference sequence).

There are a few counts of this clonotype. This chain uses TRBV28 with TRBJ2-1; TRBD2 matches 12 bases. Germline values: CDR1 MDHEN, CDR2 SYDVKM. The CDR3 runs 16 residues. Trimming took 7 bases from V and 1 from J; bases not matched to a gene: 5. CDR3 protein: CASKASGRASYNEQFF. DNA for the CDR3: TGTGCCAGCAAGGCTAGCGGGAGGGCTTCCTACAATGAGCAGTTCTTC. The entire variable domain, with the rest obtained from reference TRBV28 and TRBJ2-1, is as follows: DVKVTQSSRYLVKRTGEKVFLECVQDMDHENMFWYRQDPGLGLRLIYFSYDVKMKEKGDIPEGYSVSREKKERFSLILESASTNQTSMYLCASKASGRASYNEQFFGPGTRLTVL.

This clonotype was seen only a few times. This chain connects TRBV6-5 to TRBJ2-1; TRBD1 matches 10 bases. The ends lost 2 bases at V and 8 bases at J; junction bases unmatched: 6. The length of the CDR3 is 15 residues. Germline CDR1 MNHEY, CDR2 SVGAGI. CDR3 in DNA: TGTGCCAGCAGTTACCCAGGGACAGGGGTCCATGAGCAGTTCTTC. This gives the protein CASSYPGTGVHEQFF.

The genes are TRBV20-1 and TRBJ2-3, with 10 bases fitting TRBD2. This CDR3 has 14 residues. After removal of 4 bases from V and 1 base from J, the junction contained 2 bases not matched to a gene. Germline CDR1 and CDR2: DFQATT and SNEGSKA (reference sequence). The CDR3 is CSAIAGGRTDTQYF. The CDR3 DNA reads as TGCAGTGCTATAGCGGGGGGACGCACAGATACGCAGTATTTT.

V is TRBV28 and J is TRBJ2-7; possible D gene TRBD2, 5 bases. The CDR3 spans 14 residues. From germline, CDR1 is MDHEN and CDR2 SYDVKM. Trimming stripped 3 bases from V and 5 bases from J, with 14 bases between. The CDR3 sequence is CASSLAQETNEQYF. The CDR3 coding sequence is TGTGCCAGCAGTTTGGCTCAGGAGACTAACGAGCAGTACTTC.

The chain combines TRBV7-9 with TRBJ2-7; 8 bases map to TRBD1. Per germline, CDR1 SEHNR and CDR2 FQNEAQ (reference sequence). This CDR3 region has 14 residues. After removal of 2 bases from V and 5 bases from J, the junction contained 5 bases not matched to a gene. CDR3 sequence: CASSLRAGGDEQYF. CDR3 in DNA: TGTGCCAGCAGCTTACGAGCAGGGGGCGACGAGCAGTACTTC.

This chain links TRBV6-2 or TRBV6-3 with TRBJ2-1; no definite D call. This CDR3 region has 11 residues. Germline-derived CDR1 and CDR2 are MNHEY and SVGEGT. V lost 6 bases to trimming and J lost 10 bases, with 10 bases between them. CDR3 coding DNA: TGTGCCAGCAGCCCCCTCGGGGAGCAGTTCTTC. It is translated as CASSPLGEQFF.

This clonotype appeared many times. V and J are TRBV5-1 and TRBJ2-7; TRBD2 is a possible D gene (5 bases). CDR3 length: 14 residues. Germline lookup yields CDR1 SGHRS and CDR2 YFSETQ. V lost 4 bases and J lost 1, with 12 bases in between. The CDR3 nucleotides read TGCGCCAGCAGCCCCACGGGAACATCCTACGAGCAGTACTTC. Translating it yields CASSPTGTSYEQYF.

The table lists this clonotype with a few counts. The chain combines TRBV4-2 with TRBJ2-7; 7 nucleotides line up with TRBD1. Trimming cost V 0 bases and J 4 bases; bases outside gene matches: 12. The CDR3 totals 17 residues. Germline CDR1 reads LGHNA; CDR2 reads YNFKEQ. CDR3 region: CASSQEWGTTGMYEQYF. CDR3 DNA sequence: TGTGCCAGCAGCCAAGAATGGGGGACGACAGGGATGTACGAGCAGTACTTC.

The V gene is TRBV7-9, the J gene TRBJ2-7, with TRBD2 as a possible D gene (6 bases). V lost 5 bases, J lost 2 bases, and 13 bases lay in between. The CDR3 runs to 14 residues. Germline V gene lookup returns CDR1 SEHNR and CDR2 FQNEAQ (reference sequence). DNA of the CDR3: TGTGCCAGCAGCCCCCGGGACTTCCCCTACGAGCAGTACTTC. Protein product: CASSPRDFPYEQYF.

The V call is TRBV6-2 or TRBV6-3, the J call TRBJ2-5, with 7 bases aligning to TRBD2. With 5 bases clipped from V and 4 bases from J, the junction kept 7 bases outside the gene matches. CDR1 MNHEY and CDR2 SVGEGT come from the germline V gene. The CDR3 has 14 amino acids. CDR3 DNA: TGTGCCAGCAGTACAAGCGCGGGAGTAGAGACCCAGTACTTC. Translated: CASSTSAGVETQYF.

This clonotype was detected only a few times. The CDR3 DNA is TGTGCCAGCAACCTGGGGACGGCCACAGATACGCAGTATTTT. Amino acids: CASNLGTATDTQYF. The genes are TRBV28 and TRBJ2-3; D is tentatively TRBD1 or TRBD2 (5 bases each). Germline V CDR1 and CDR2: MDHEN, SYDVKM. This CDR3 is 14 amino acids long. V lost 7 bases to trimming and J lost 2 bases, with 13 bases between them.

This clonotype was seen a handful of times. This chain connects TRBV12-3 or TRBV12-4 to TRBJ2-1, with 14 bases identical to TRBD2. The CDR3 extends over 16 amino acids. With 2 bases clipped from V and 6 bases from J, the junction kept 3 bases outside the gene matches. CDR3 region: CASSLRGTSGGNEQFF. Here the CDR3 DNA reads TGTGCCAGCAGTTTACGCGGGACTAGCGGGGGCAATGAGCAGTTCTTC.

The rearrangement joins TRBV6-1 to TRBJ1-2; TRBD1 matches 7 bases. Germline V gene lookup returns CDR1 MNHNS and CDR2 SASEGT. CDR3 length equals 13 residues. Losses at the gene ends were 5 bases for V and 8 bases for J; bases not matched to a gene: 8. In DNA form, the CDR3 reads TGTGCCAGCAGTCCGCACCGACAGGGAGGCTACACCTTC. Protein sequence: CASSPHRQGGYTF.

The chain employs TRBV10-3 and TRBJ2-3; 13 bases fit TRBD2. This CDR3 contains 16 residues. Trimming cost V 6 bases and J 4 bases; bases outside gene matches: 7. CDR1 and CDR2 (germline): ENHRY, SYGVKD. The CDR3 bases are TGTGCCATCAGGCCAGGGACTAGCGGGGATCCAGATACGCAGTATTTT. Translation: CAIRPGTSGDPDTQYF.

This clonotype was seen many times. The J gene is TRBJ1-6, the V gene TRBV4-1; D is uncertain. The CDR3 is made up of 15 amino acids. Trimming left V 1 base short and J 10 bases short, with 14 bases between. Germline V gene sequence: CDR1 MGHRA, CDR2 YSYEKL. The CDR3 DNA follows: TGCGCCAGCAGCCAAGTAATGGGCCCGGAATCACCCCTCCACTTT. Its translation is CASSQVMGPESPLHF.

This clonotype was seen a handful of times. This chain connects TRBV20-1 to TRBJ1-1; 7 bases match TRBD1. This CDR3 region has 16 residues. Looked up from germline, CDR1 is DFQATT and CDR2 is SNEGSKA (reference sequence). V lost 0 bases and J lost 0; bases outside the gene matches: 7. CDR3 coding DNA: TGCAGTGCTAGAGATCCGGGGGGACAGATGAACACTGAAGCTTTCTTT. It yields the protein CSARDPGGQMNTEAFF.

In its sample, this clonotype was seen once. The gene calls are TRBV12-3 or TRBV12-4 and TRBJ2-3; D ambiguous. The CDR3 length is 18 residues. Here the CDR3 reads CTINPSPARNPSTDTQYF. The CDR3 DNA sequence: TGTACCATCAACCCGAGTCCCGCCAGAAACCCTAGCACAGATACGCAGTATTTT.

This clonotype was counted many times. The J gene is TRBJ2-1, the V gene TRBV20-1, with 7 positions matching TRBD1. V was clipped by 8 bases and J by 8 bases; unmatched bases: 9. The germline V gene encodes CDR1 DFQATT and CDR2 SNEGSKA (reference sequence). The CDR3 covers 12 residues. CDR3 nucleotide sequence: TGCAGTCCCTCCACGGACAGGCATGAGCAGTTCTTC. Protein sequence: CSPSTDRHEQFF.

The chain uses TRBV5-1 and TRBJ2-5, with 11 bases lining up with TRBD2. There are 13 residues in the CDR3. The germline gives CDR1 SGHRS, CDR2 YFSETQ. Unmatched junction bases numbered 10, after V lost 4 bases and J lost 14 bases. The CDR3 here is CASSDGLAGIYYF. The CDR3 DNA reads TGCGCCAGCAGCGACGGACTAGCGGGCATTTATTACTTC. The full variable domain, with the rest looked up from reference TRBV5-1 and TRBJ2-5, is KAGVTQTPRYLIKTRGQQVTLSCSPISGHRSVSWYQQTPGQGLQFLFEYFSETQRNKGNFPGRFSGRQFSNSRSEMNVSTLELGDSALYLCASSDGLAGIYYFGPGTRLLVL.

V is TRBV4-1 and J is TRBJ2-1, with D unresolved. Germline CDR1 reads MGHRA; CDR2 reads YSYEKL. Trimming cost V 1 base and J 8 bases, with 9 bases left between them. CDR3 length equals 13 residues. The CDR3 DNA follows: TGCGCCAGCAGCCAAGGGTTGGTGTATGAGCAGTTCTTC. Translation: CASSQGLVYEQFF.

The J gene is TRBJ1-6, the V gene TRBV6-5; 8 bases fit TRBD1. This CDR3 has 15 amino acids. Trimming removed 0 bases from V and 10 bases from J; junction bases left unmatched: 5. Germline CDR1 MNHEY, CDR2 SVGAGI. CDR3 region: CASSYSDRGGSPLHF. In nucleotides, the CDR3 is TGTGCCAGCAGTTACTCCGACAGGGGAGGGTCACCCCTCCACTTT.

This clonotype has a handful of counts. V usage is TRBV20-1 and J usage is TRBJ2-1, with 8 nucleotides matching TRBD2. CDR1 and CDR2 (germline): DFQATT, SNEGSKA (reference sequence). CDR3 length: 14 amino acids. The J segment lost 1 base and the V segment lost 6 bases, leaving 5 bases of the junction unmatched. The CDR3 region is CSAHIAGSYNEQFF. In DNA, the CDR3 is TGCAGTGCACACATAGCGGGGTCCTACAATGAGCAGTTCTTC.

V and J are TRBV20-1 and TRBJ2-5; no definite D call. Germline V gives CDR1 DFQATT, CDR2 SNEGSKA (reference sequence). V gave up 0 bases and J gave up 5 bases, with 13 bases separating them. The CDR3 contains 14 residues. The CDR3 DNA is TGCAGTGCTAGAGATGGAGACCGGTGGGAGACCCAGTACTTC. It codes for CSARDGDRWETQYF.

This clonotype was found a few times. The J gene is TRBJ1-5, the V gene TRBV12-3 or TRBV12-4; no clear D. V lost 7 bases and J 5 bases, leaving 12 bases between the germline ends. The CDR3 runs 13 residues. CDR3 nucleotides: TGTGCCAGCAAAAACAGCTTGTATCAGCCCCAGCATTTT. This codes for CASKNSLYQPQHF.

This clonotype was found many times. The J gene is TRBJ2-1, the V gene TRBV5-1; D unclear. Trimming left V 4 bases short and J 13 bases short, with 15 bases between. CDR1 SGHRS and CDR2 YFSETQ come from the germline V gene. CDR3 length: 12 residues. The CDR3 region has the DNA TGCGCCAGCAGCCAGGCCTCATCCCCCCAGTTCTTC. This translates into CASSQASSPQFF.

This clonotype was seen only a few times. The V gene is TRBV4-1, the J gene TRBJ1-3, with D maybe TRBD1 (6 bases). V was clipped by 1 base and J by 3 bases, with 7 bases between them. This CDR3 has 14 amino acids. Germline V gene data show CDR1 as MGHRA and CDR2 as YSYEKL. The CDR3 protein is CASSQGTVGNTIYF. The CDR3 nucleotides read TGCGCCAGCAGCCAAGGGACAGTTGGAAACACCATATATTTT.

This clonotype was counted between two and nine times. V gene TRBV20-1 combines with J gene TRBJ2-5, with D perhaps TRBD1 or TRBD2 (6 bases each). The CDR3 length is 13 residues. CDR1 and CDR2 (germline): DFQATT, SNEGSKA (reference sequence). Trimming left V 1 base short and J 3 bases short, with 9 bases between. CDR3 amino acids: CSARGGAKETQYF. The CDR3 DNA reads TGCAGTGCTAGAGGGGGGGCCAAAGAGACCCAGTACTTC.

This clonotype was seen only once. CDR3 sequence reads: CASSFQGYYGYTF. The CDR3 DNA reads as TGTGCCAGCAGTTTCCAGGGGTACTATGGCTACACCTTC. V is TRBV6-5 and J is TRBJ1-2, with D tentatively TRBD1 (6 bases). CDR1 is MNHEY, CDR2 SVGAGI, per germline. Trimming took off 4 bases at V and 3 bases at J, with 9 bases between the two ends. CDR3 length: 13 amino acids.

The chain joins TRBV18 to TRBJ2-7, with TRBD1 matching 7 bases. CDR3 length: 14 amino acids. From germline, CDR1 is KGHSH and CDR2 LQKENI. V was pared by 1 base and J by 3 bases, with 3 bases of the junction left unmatched. CDR3 in amino acids: CASSPLQGYYEQYF. The CDR3 DNA follows: TGTGCCAGCTCACCACTACAGGGGTACTACGAGCAGTACTTC.